Shown below are 15 T cell receptor beta chains from a single sample sequenced in a study of human T cells and chemical hapten exposure. TCRdb ran MiXCR on the RACE reads and lists one entry per CDR3 protein. The sample records roughly 72,000 distinct CDR3 sequences, about a tenth being singletons. Time point meaning: patch test 1, 2 weeks after DPC sensitization. The treatment was: therapeutic diphenylcyclopropenone sensitization with weekly scalp DPC. Sequencing used whole blood, obtained in connection with sensitization to the hapten diphenylcyclopropenone (DPC). These receptors were obtained from a woman aged 50 to 60 with alopecia areata. Some clones in this sample may be carry-over from other donors' samples.

This clonotype has more than one count but fewer than ten. The chain couples TRBV11-2 to TRBJ2-5, with no clear D. Deletions cut 7 bases from V and 6 bases from J, with 9 bases between. This CDR3 is built from 11 residues. CDR1 is SGHAT and CDR2 is FQNNGV in the germline V gene. The CDR3: CASNLGQTQYF. In DNA, the CDR3 is TGTGCCAGCAACCTAGGGCAGACCCAGTACTTC.

The chain has TRBV28 and TRBJ1-5; maybe TRBD1 (6 bases). V dropped 6 bases and J dropped 2 bases, with 11 bases sitting between them. The CDR3 extends over 14 amino acids. Germline CDR1 MDHEN, CDR2 SYDVKM. The CDR3 loop reads CASRSGVGNQPQHF. For the CDR3, the DNA is TGTGCCAGCAGGTCAGGGGTTGGCAATCAGCCCCAGCATTTT.

This clonotype was seen repeatedly, ten times or more. CDR3 sequence (DNA): TGTGCCAGCAGACTAGGCCCGCCCTACAATGAGCAGTTCTTC. It encodes CASRLGPPYNEQFF. The V gene is TRBV28, the J gene TRBJ2-1; a weak D match, TRBD2 (5 bases). The CDR3 is 14 residues long. Trimming took off 6 bases at V and 2 bases at J, with 11 bases between the two ends. Germline V lookup: CDR1 MDHEN, CDR2 SYDVKM.

Ten or more counts support this clonotype. The gene calls are TRBV12-2 and TRBJ1-6; no check of the table's D call, TRBD1, against the DNA was made. TRBV12-2 is designated a pseudogene. The length of the CDR3 is 15 residues. The CDR3 reads CASPHDRASNSPLHF. The CDR3 DNA reads as TGTGCAAGTCCACACGACAGAGCCTCTAATTCACCCCTCCACTTT.

This clonotype came up a few times. V is TRBV30 and J is TRBJ2-5; possible D gene TRBD2, 6 bases. The CDR3 is 14 amino acids. Germline loops: CDR1 GTSNPN, CDR2 SVGIG (reference sequence). The V end lost 0 bases, the J end lost 4 bases, and 12 bases lay between the germline ends. The CDR3 nucleotides read TGTGCCTGGAGTGTGAACGTGGGGGGAGAGACCCAGTACTTC. It yields the protein CAWSVNVGGETQYF.

This sequence joins TRBV6-2 or TRBV6-3 and TRBJ1-5; D remains unclear. Germline CDR1 is MNHEY and CDR2 is SVGEGT. Trimming removed 2 bases at V and 1 base at J, with 3 bases between. This CDR3 spans 13 amino acids. The CDR3 protein is CASSYGSNQPQHF. The CDR3 coding sequence is TGTGCCAGCAGTTACGGAAGCAATCAGCCCCAGCATTTT.

This clonotype has just a few counts. V is TRBV6-2 or TRBV6-3 and J is TRBJ2-7; D may be TRBD2 (6 bases). The CDR3 has 12 amino acids. Deletions cut 8 bases from V and 3 bases from J, with 11 bases between. Per the germline V gene, CDR1 is MNHEY and CDR2 is SVGEGT. CDR3: CASQAGFYEQYF. In DNA, the CDR3 is TGTGCCAGCCAGGCGGGATTCTACGAGCAGTACTTC.

The V gene is TRBV29-1, the J gene TRBJ2-7; D remains ambiguous. Trimming removed 4 bases from V and 7 bases from J, with 8 bases in between. The CDR3 is 10 amino acids. Germline V gene data show CDR1 as SQVTM and CDR2 as ANQGSEA. This chain's CDR3 is CSVANQEQYF. The CDR3, as DNA: TGCAGCGTTGCGAACCAGGAGCAGTACTTC.

This clonotype was counted ten times or more. The V and J genes are TRBV28 and TRBJ1-5; maybe TRBD1 (5 bases). The V and J ends lost 11 bases and 3 bases respectively, with 14 bases between them. Germline V lookup: CDR1 MDHEN, CDR2 SYDVKM. This CDR3 is built from 13 residues. For the CDR3, the DNA is TGTGCCTCAGCGCAAGGGGACAATCAGCCCCAGCATTTT. Translation gives CASAQGDNQPQHF.

In this sample, this clonotype turned up many times. The chain links TRBV28 to TRBJ2-7; D tentatively fits TRBD1 or TRBD2 (5 bases each). The V gene's germline CDR1 is MDHEN and CDR2 SYDVKM. This CDR3 is 15 amino acids long. Trimming shortened V by 6 bases and J by 0 bases, and 15 bases separated the two germline ends. The chain's CDR3 is CASSLGGTLSYEQYF. The CDR3, as DNA: TGTGCCAGCAGCTTAGGTGGGACCCTCTCCTACGAGCAGTACTTC.

The chain joins TRBV9 to TRBJ1-4; a weak D match, TRBD1 (6 bases). This CDR3 has 15 residues. The ends were cut back, 6 bases at V and 0 bases at J, with 12 bases in the middle. Germline assignment: CDR1 SGDLS and CDR2 YYNGEE. CDR3: CASTSGGSTNEKLFF. The CDR3, as DNA: TGTGCCAGCACCTCCGGGGGCTCAACTAATGAAAAACTGTTTTTT.

This clonotype came up many times. The chain is built from TRBV6-1 and TRBJ2-7; no reliable D call. The germline V gene encodes CDR1 MNHNS and CDR2 SASEGT. This CDR3 comprises 14 residues. Trimming removed 6 bases from V and 3 bases from J, with 15 bases in between. CDR3: CASSSTPERYEQYF. In DNA form, the CDR3 reads TGTGCCAGCAGCTCCACCCCTGAGCGCTACGAGCAGTACTTC.

A word on this clonotype: The junction departs from the called germline gene at one end, perhaps through a read error. The chain recombines TRBV7-2 with TRBJ2-3, with a weak D call TRBD1 (6 bases). The CDR3 is 14 residues long. Germline CDR1 is SGHTA and CDR2 is FQGNSA. As DNA, the CDR3 is TGTGCCAGCACCTGGGGCCAGGAGACAGGTACGCAGTATTTT. This sequence encodes CASTWGQETGTQYF.

This clonotype occurred many times. V gene TRBV20-1 combines with J gene TRBJ2-2; 7 positions match TRBD1. Germline V CDR1 and CDR2: DFQATT, SNEGSKA (reference sequence). The CDR3 length is 13 residues. Trimming took 5 bases from V and 7 from J; bases not matched to a gene: 7. CDR3 amino acids: CSADGQVGGELFF. As DNA, the CDR3 is TGCAGTGCTGACGGACAGGTCGGCGGGGAGCTGTTTTTT.

The rearrangement joins TRBV12-5 to TRBJ2-1; no clear D gene. Trimming pared 0 bases from V and 5 bases from J, leaving 14 bases between. This CDR3 has 16 amino acids. Looked up from germline, CDR1 is LGHNT and CDR2 is FRNRAP. The CDR3 here is CASGLVLGQPNNEQFF. CDR3 coding DNA: TGTGCTAGTGGTTTGGTCCTTGGGCAACCGAACAATGAGCAGTTCTTC.